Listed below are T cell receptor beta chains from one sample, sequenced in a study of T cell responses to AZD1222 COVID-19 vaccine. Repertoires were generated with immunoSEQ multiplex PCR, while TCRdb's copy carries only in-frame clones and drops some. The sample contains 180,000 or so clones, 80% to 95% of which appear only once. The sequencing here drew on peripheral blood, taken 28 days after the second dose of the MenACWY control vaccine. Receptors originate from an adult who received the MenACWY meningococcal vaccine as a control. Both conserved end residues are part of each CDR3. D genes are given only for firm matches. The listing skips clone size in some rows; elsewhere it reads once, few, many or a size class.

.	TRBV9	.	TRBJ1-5	CASSVILAQPQHF	TGTGCCAGCAGCGTAATACTGGCTCAGCCCCAGCATTTT
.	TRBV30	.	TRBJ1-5	CAWSQGGGTNQPQHF	TGTGCCTGGAGTCAAGGGGGGGGAACCAATCAGCCCCAGCATTTT
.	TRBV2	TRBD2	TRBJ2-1	CASSRLAGYNEQFF	TGTGCCAGCAGCCGACTAGCGGGCTACAATGAGCAGTTCTTC
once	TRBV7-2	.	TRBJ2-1	CASSPGGGYLGQFF	TGTGCCAGCAGCCCAGGAGGTGGGTACCTTGGGCAGTTCTTC
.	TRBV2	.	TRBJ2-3	CASTPQLVSTDTQYF	TGTGCCAGCACCCCTCAGCTAGTAAGCACAGATACGCAGTATTTT
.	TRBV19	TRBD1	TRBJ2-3	CASSIRDRGTDTQYF	TGTGCCAGTAGTATCCGGGACAGGGGCACAGATACGCAGTATTTT
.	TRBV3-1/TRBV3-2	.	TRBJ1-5	CASSQGVYQPQHF	TGTGCCAGCAGCCAAGGGGTATATCAGCCCCAGCATTTT
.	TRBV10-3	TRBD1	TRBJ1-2	CAISRQGDDGYTF	TGTGCCATCAGTCGACAGGGGGACGATGGCTACACCTTC
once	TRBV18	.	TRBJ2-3	CASSPQGGDTQYF	TGTGCCAGCTCACCACAGGGGGGAGATACGCAGTATTTT
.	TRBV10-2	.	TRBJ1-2	CASSALGDYGYTF	TGCGCCAGCAGTGCCCTCGGGGACTATGGCTACACCTTC
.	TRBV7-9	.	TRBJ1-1	CASTWRGAGTEAFF	TGTGCCAGCACCTGGAGGGGGGCGGGTACTGAAGCTTTCTTT
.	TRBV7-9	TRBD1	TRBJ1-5	CASSLDRGDQHF	TGTGCCAGCAGTTTGGACAGGGGAGACCAGCATTTT
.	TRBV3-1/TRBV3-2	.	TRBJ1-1	CASSHGTLNTEAFF	TGTGCCAGCAGCCATGGGACACTGAACACTGAAGCTTTCTTT
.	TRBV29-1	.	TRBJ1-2	CSVEDPSPLYGYTF	TGCAGCGTTGAAGATCCCAGCCCCCTTTATGGCTACACCTTC
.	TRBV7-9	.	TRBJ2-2	CASSRDRQRTGELFF	TGTGCCAGCAGCCGGGACCGACAGAGAACCGGGGAGCTGTTTTTT
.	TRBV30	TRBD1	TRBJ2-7	CAWSTGTGAAQQYF	TGTGCCTGGAGTACCGGGACAGGGGCCGCCCAGCAGTACTTC
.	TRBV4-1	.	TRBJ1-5	CASSLVPGVAQPQHF	TGCGCCAGCAGCCTCGTCCCCGGGGTGGCTCAGCCCCAGCATTTT
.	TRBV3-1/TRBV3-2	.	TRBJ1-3	CASSLDSLSGNTIYF	TGTGCCAGCAGCCTAGACAGCCTCTCTGGAAACACCATATATTTT
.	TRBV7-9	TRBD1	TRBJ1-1	CASSLETGSEAFF	TGTGCCAGCAGCTTAGAGACAGGGTCTGAAGCTTTCTTT
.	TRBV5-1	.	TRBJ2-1	CASSLAGSPQFF	TGCGCCAGCAGCTTGGCTGGGTCGCCGCAGTTCTTC
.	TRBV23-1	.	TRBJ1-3	CASSLGGKAGNTIYF	TGCGCCAGCAGTCTAGGAGGGAAGGCTGGAAACACCATATATTTT
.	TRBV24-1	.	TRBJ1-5	CATSSLGNQPQHF	TGTGCCACCAGTAGTCTGGGCAATCAGCCCCAGCATTTT
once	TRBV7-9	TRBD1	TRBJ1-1	CASSLSGGGMGTEAFF	TGTGCCAGCAGCTTATCAGGGGGCGGAATGGGCACTGAAGCTTTCTTT
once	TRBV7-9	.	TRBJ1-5	CASSLGKNQPQHF	TGTGCCAGCAGCTTAGGGAAGAATCAGCCCCAGCATTTT
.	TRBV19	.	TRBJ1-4	CASSIYRPNEKLFF	TGTGCCAGTAGTATCTACAGGCCTAATGAAAAACTGTTTTTT
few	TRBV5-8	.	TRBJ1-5	CASSLTRFNQPQHF	TGTGCCAGCAGCTTGACCAGGTTCAATCAGCCCCAGCATTTT
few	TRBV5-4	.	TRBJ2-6	CASTRFAGANVLTF	TGTGCCAGCACCCGATTTGCGGGGGCCAACGTCCTGACTTTC
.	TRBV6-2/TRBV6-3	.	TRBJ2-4	CASSSGLSILAKNIQYF	TGTGCCAGCAGTTCCGGACTATCTATCCTAGCCAAAAACATTCAGTACTTC
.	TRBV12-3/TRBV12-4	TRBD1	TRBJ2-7	CASSTGTAKQYF	TGTGCCAGCAGTACCGGGACAGCAAAGCAGTACTTC
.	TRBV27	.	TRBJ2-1	CASSFQGGSYNEQFF	TGTGCCAGCAGTTTCCAGGGAGGCTCCTACAATGAGCAGTTCTTC
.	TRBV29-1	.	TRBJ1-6	CSVAGAPNSPLHF	TGCAGCGTGGCTGGGGCTCCAAATTCACCCCTCCACTTT
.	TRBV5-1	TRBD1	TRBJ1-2	CASSWGTDYGYTF	TGCGCCAGCAGCTGGGGGACAGACTATGGCTACACCTTC
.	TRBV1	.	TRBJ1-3	CTSSQFMDREGNTIYF	TGCACCAGCAGCCAGTTTATGGACAGGGAGGGAAACACCATATATTTT
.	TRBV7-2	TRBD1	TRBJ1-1	CASSLARTGGNTEAFF	TGTGCCAGCAGCTTAGCCCGGACAGGGGGAAACACTGAAGCTTTCTTT
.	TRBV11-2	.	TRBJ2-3	CASSLWAKTWDTQYF	TGTGCCAGCAGCTTATGGGCCAAGACCTGGGATACGCAGTATTTT
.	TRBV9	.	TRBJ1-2	CASSAGGAGYGYTF	TGTGCCAGCAGCGCCGGGGGGGCTGGCTATGGCTACACCTTC
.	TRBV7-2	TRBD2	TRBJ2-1	CASSLLLAGSGNEQFF	TGTGCCAGCAGCTTATTACTAGCGGGTTCTGGGAATGAGCAGTTCTTC
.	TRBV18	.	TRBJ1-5	CASSPGNGNQPQHF	TGTGCCAGCTCACCCGGAAATGGCAATCAGCCCCAGCATTTT
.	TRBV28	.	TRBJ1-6	CASRPGWGNSPLHF	TGTGCCAGCAGACCCGGGTGGGGGAATTCACCCCTCCACTTT
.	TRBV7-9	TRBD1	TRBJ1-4	CASSPWAGGGREKLFF	TGTGCCAGCAGCCCCTGGGCGGGAGGGGGCAGAGAAAAACTGTTTTTT
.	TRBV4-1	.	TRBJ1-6	CASSQDSTGRNNSPLHF	TGCGCCAGCAGCCAAGATTCGACTGGGAGAAATAATTCACCCCTCCACTTT
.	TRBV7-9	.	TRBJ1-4	CASSLALSLSDEKLFF	TGTGCCAGCAGCTTAGCGCTGAGCCTGAGTGATGAAAAACTGTTTTTT
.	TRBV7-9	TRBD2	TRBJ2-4	CASSPGTAGDIQYF	TGTGCCAGCAGCCCCGGGACCGCGGGGGACATTCAGTACTTC
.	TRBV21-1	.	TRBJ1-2	CASSRQGSGCGYTF	TGTGCCAGCAGCAGACAGGGCAGCGGCTGTGGCTACACCTTC
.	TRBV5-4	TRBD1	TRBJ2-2	CASSSLDRGRPGELFF	TGTGCCAGCAGCTCCCTCGACAGGGGGCGCCCCGGGGAGCTGTTTTTT
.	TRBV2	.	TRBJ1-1	CASSEWRGLNTEAFF	TGTGCCAGCAGTGAGTGGCGGGGGCTGAACACTGAAGCTTTCTTT